The 16 T cell receptor beta chains below all came from one sample that was sequenced in a study of CD8 T cells in ankylosing spondylitis. TCRdb called the 5' RACE reads again in MiXCR, with one record for every CDR3 protein. The sample consists of 700,000 to 850,000 distinct CDR3 sequences, about an eighth of them appearing once. Whole-study results and caveats: What appeared characteristic of ankylosing spondylitis blood was a TCR beta motif of 7 or 8 highly homologous variants.

These receptors lack a known antigen. Sequenced: blood, either unsorted or a sorted T cell fraction (not recorded which). The receptors were sampled from a male donor with ankylosing spondylitis.

The sample holds many counts of this clonotype. The genes are TRBV5-6 and TRBJ1-1; D is undetermined. Trimming took 0 bases from V and 2 from J, leaving 8 bases between them. The CDR3 runs to 14 residues. Germline V lookup: CDR1 SGHDT, CDR2 YYEEEE. CDR3 residues: CASSLGAPNTEAFF. The DNA for the CDR3 is TGTGCCAGCAGCTTGGGAGCCCCAAACACTGAAGCTTTCTTT.

This clonotype was seen repeatedly, ten times or more. The V gene is TRBV20-1, the J gene TRBJ2-4; D is unresolved. The CDR3 has 13 residues. Trimming cost V 0 bases and J 2 bases, with 5 bases left between them. Germline V CDR1 and CDR2: DFQATT, SNEGSKA (reference sequence). Here the CDR3 DNA reads TGCAGTGCTAGAGATCAATCCAAAAACATTCAGTACTTC. As protein: CSARDQSKNIQYF.

This clonotype was detected only a few times. The chain recombines TRBV20-1 with TRBJ2-2; D assignment may be TRBD1 or TRBD2 (5 bases each). V was pared by 6 bases and J by 3 bases, with 20 bases between. Germline lookup yields CDR1 DFQATT and CDR2 SNEGSKA (reference sequence). This CDR3 has 16 amino acids. The CDR3 loop is CSAPTGTDEYTGELFF. CDR3 nucleotides: TGCAGTGCCCCCACCGGGACGGACGAATACACCGGGGAGCTGTTTTTT.

This clonotype occurred many times. The gene calls are TRBV5-1 and TRBJ2-7; maybe TRBD1 (6 bases). The CDR3 covers 14 residues. Trimming removed 2 bases at V and 6 bases at J, with 15 bases between. Germline CDR1 and CDR2: SGHRS and YFSETQ. The CDR3 DNA is TGCGCCAGCAGCTTCGGGGCACAGGGTGGCGAGCAGTACTTC. Its translation: CASSFGAQGGEQYF.

The rearrangement joins TRBV7-2 to TRBJ1-2; no firm D call. CDR1 and CDR2 from the germline V gene are SGHTA and FQGNSA. The CDR3 totals 14 residues. V was shortened by 5 bases and J by 4 bases, with 14 bases between the two germline ends. CDR3: CASSPSRGSYGYTF. CDR3 DNA: TGTGCCAGCAGCCCGTCCCGAGGTTCCTATGGCTACACCTTC.

This clonotype came up a few times. The chain combines TRBV2 with TRBJ1-4; D gene ambiguous. The germline CDR1 and CDR2 sequences are SNHLY and FYNNEI. V lost 3 bases to trimming and J lost 7 bases, with 6 bases between them. This CDR3 has 12 residues. For the CDR3, the DNA is TGTGCCAGCAGTGACAGGCCTGAAAAACTGTTTTTT. Translation gives CASSDRPEKLFF.

The chain has TRBV7-4 and TRBJ1-5; D unresolved. V was shortened by 9 bases and J by 4 bases, with 7 bases between the two germline ends. Germline values: CDR1 SGHVT, CDR2 SQSDAQ. This CDR3 contains 11 residues. CDR3 DNA: TGTGCCAGGACGGCGAATCAGCCCCAGCATTTT. This translates into CARTANQPQHF.

The gene calls are TRBV7-2 and TRBJ1-6; no clear D. Per germline, CDR1 SGHTA and CDR2 FQGNSA. The CDR3 contains 14 residues. V was clipped by 6 bases and J by 8 bases, with 14 bases between them. The DNA of the CDR3 is TGTGCCAGCAGTTCGTATGGGCAGGATTCACCCCTCCACTTT. It specifies CASSSYGQDSPLHF. Together with reference TRBV7-2 and TRBJ1-6, the CDR3 gives the full variable domain: GAGVSQSPSNKVTEKGKDVELRCDPISGHTALYWYRQSLGQGLEFLIYFQGNSAPDKSGLPSDRFSAERTGGSVSTLTIQRTQQEDSAVYLCASSSYGQDSPLHFGNGTRLTVT.

This clonotype showed up just a few times. This chain uses TRBV5-5 with TRBJ2-3; perhaps D is TRBD1 or TRBD2 (5 bases each). Per germline, CDR1 SGHKS and CDR2 YYEKEE (reference sequence). The CDR3 is 16 amino acids. Between the trimmed V and J ends, which lost 0 bases and 3 bases, there was a span of 14 bases. CDR3 DNA sequence: TGTGCCAGCAGCTTGGTTAGGGACCTATTTACAGATACGCAGTATTTT. As protein: CASSLVRDLFTDTQYF.

The CDR3: CASSSQAGETQYF. CDR3 nucleotide sequence: TGTGCCAGCAGCTCGCAGGCTGGGGAGACCCAGTACTTC. The J gene is TRBJ2-5, the V gene TRBV5-6, with no clear D. The CDR3 totals 13 residues. Trimming removed 3 bases from V and 5 bases from J, with 11 bases in between. CDR1 and CDR2 from the germline V gene are SGHDT and YYEEEE.

A few counts support this clonotype. The V gene is TRBV18, the J gene TRBJ2-5; D uncertain. V was shortened by 2 bases and J by 1 base, with 8 bases between the two germline ends. CDR1 is KGHSH and CDR2 is LQKENI in the germline V gene. This CDR3 comprises 14 residues. The CDR3 bases are TGTGCCAGCTCACCAACCCCGTCCCAAGAGACCCAGTACTTC. Protein sequence: CASSPTPSQETQYF.

This clonotype was recorded a few times. The chain has TRBV11-1 and TRBJ2-7, with D unclear. CDR1 and CDR2 from the germline V gene are SGHAT and FQDESV (reference sequence). There are 16 residues in the CDR3. V lost 1 base and J lost 6, with 19 bases in between. This chain's CDR3 is CASSLVLGSLTAEQYF. The CDR3 DNA reads TGTGCCAGCAGCTTAGTCCTCGGGTCCCTAACCGCCGAGCAGTACTTC.

The chain links TRBV20-1 to TRBJ2-2, with D uncertain. The V and J ends lost 4 bases and 6 bases respectively, with 9 bases between them. CDR1 and CDR2 (germline): DFQATT, SNEGSKA (reference sequence). The CDR3 covers 12 residues. Written as DNA, the CDR3 is TGCAGTGCTATTCGGCAGTCCGGGGAGCTGTTTTTT. Protein product: CSAIRQSGELFF.

The chain's CDR3 is CASRPRTGKLFF. The CDR3 coding sequence is TGTGCCAGCAGACCCAGGACAGGAAAACTGTTTTTT. The chain combines TRBV6-2 or TRBV6-3 with TRBJ1-4, with TRBD1 matching 7 bases. V lost 6 bases and J lost 10; bases outside the gene matches: 5. The CDR3 contains 12 residues. CDR1 is MNHEY and CDR2 is SVGEGT in the germline V gene.

This clonotype was observed a few times. The rearrangement uses TRBV7-9 and TRBJ2-1; TRBD2 is a possible D gene (6 bases). This CDR3 region has 13 residues. V lost 4 bases, J lost 6 bases, and 10 bases lay in between. CDR1 is SEHNR, CDR2 FQNEAQ, per germline (reference sequence). The CDR3 here is CASSSRETNEQFF. DNA of the CDR3: TGTGCCAGCAGCTCCCGGGAGACCAATGAGCAGTTCTTC. The complete variable domain, with remaining parts taken from reference TRBV7-9 and TRBJ2-1, reads DTGVSQNPRHKITKRGQNVTFRCDPISEHNRLYWYRQTLGQGPEFLTYFQNEAQLEKSRLLSDRFSAERPKGSFSTLEIQRTEQGDSAMYLCASSSRETNEQFFGPGTRLTVL.

This clonotype was detected ten times or more. The chain uses TRBV29-1 and TRBJ2-3; unclear D gene. V lost 1 base and J lost 2, with 10 bases in between. The CDR3 runs to 14 residues. The germline V gene encodes CDR1 SQVTM and CDR2 ANQGSEA. For the CDR3, the DNA is TGCAGCGTTGAAGTGACGCAGAACACAGATACGCAGTATTTT. Encoded protein: CSVEVTQNTDTQYF.